Below, one T cell receptor (beta chain) is given with its context. Its target is not known. These data originate in a study of T cell responses to AZD1222 COVID-19 vaccine. CDR3 size: 14 residues. The germline V gene encodes CDR1 SGHDT and CDR2 YYEEEE. V lost 4 bases and J lost 4, with 14 bases in between. Study-level points and caveats: The donor cohort was predominantly white British with a female majority, and clonal diversity may have been underestimated. It was only after the peak T cell response that any repertoires were sampled.

TCRdb keeps only in-frame clones here, not all; method: immunoSEQ multiplex PCR. The sample lists 150,000 or so clones, less than 95% occurring once. Here the sequenced sample was peripheral blood, taken on day 0 of AZD1222 vaccination. The rearrangement links TRBV5-6 to TRBJ1-2; D might be TRBD1 (5 bases). The sequence derives from an adult in good health. The CDR3 here is CASSGDGGLYGYTF. As DNA, the CDR3 is TGTGCCAGCAGCGGGGACGGCGGCCTCTATGGCTACACCTTC.